This T cell receptor beta chain came from a study of beta chain features in type 1 diabetes. The CDR3 spans 14 residues. Germline CDR1 MNHEY, CDR2 SMNVEV (reference sequence). J was trimmed by 8 bases and V by 3 bases; bases with no gene match: 5. The authors sorted CD4+ naive, central memory, regulatory and stem cell-like memory cells via CD45RO/CCR7/CD25/CD127/CD95/CD27. Each population that was sorted was more than 95% pure. The entirety of the isolated RNA underwent reverse transcription, so expressed TCRB transcripts were sequenced. Method: immunoSEQ multiplex PCR; TCRdb's copy keeps in-frame clones and lacks some. This sample has roughly 450,000 clones, with about 15% found just once.

Sequenced input: naive CD4+ T cells from blood. This clonotype was obtained from a man under 40 in good health. The genes are TRBV27 and TRBJ1-4; 8 bases line up with TRBD1. The chain's CDR3 is CASSFMGQDEKLFF. The CDR3 bases are TGTGCCAGCAGTTTCATGGGACAGGACGAAAAACTGTTTTTT.